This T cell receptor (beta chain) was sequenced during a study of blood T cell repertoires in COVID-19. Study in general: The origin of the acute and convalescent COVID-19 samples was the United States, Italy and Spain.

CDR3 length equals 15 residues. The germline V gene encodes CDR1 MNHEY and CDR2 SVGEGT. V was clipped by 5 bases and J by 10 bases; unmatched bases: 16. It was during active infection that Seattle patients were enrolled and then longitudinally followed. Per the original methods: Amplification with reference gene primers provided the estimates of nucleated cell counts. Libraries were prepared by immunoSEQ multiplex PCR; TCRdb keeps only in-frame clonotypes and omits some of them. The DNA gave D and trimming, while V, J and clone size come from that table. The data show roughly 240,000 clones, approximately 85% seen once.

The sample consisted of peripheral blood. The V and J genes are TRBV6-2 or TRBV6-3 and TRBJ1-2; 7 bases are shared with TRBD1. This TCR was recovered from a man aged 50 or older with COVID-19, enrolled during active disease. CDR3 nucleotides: TGTGCCAGCAGTCAACAGGGGATAGCGCTATTGGACTACACCTTC. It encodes CASSQQGIALLDYTF.